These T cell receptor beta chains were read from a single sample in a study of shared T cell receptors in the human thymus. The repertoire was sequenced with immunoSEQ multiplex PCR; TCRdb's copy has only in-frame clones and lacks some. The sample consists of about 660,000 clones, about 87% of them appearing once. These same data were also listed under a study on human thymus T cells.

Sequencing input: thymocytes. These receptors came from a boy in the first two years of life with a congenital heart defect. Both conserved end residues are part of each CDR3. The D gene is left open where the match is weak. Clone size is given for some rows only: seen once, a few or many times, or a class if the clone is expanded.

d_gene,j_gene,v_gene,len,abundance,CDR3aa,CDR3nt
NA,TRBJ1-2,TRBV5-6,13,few,CASSLGGNYGYTF,TGTGCCAGCAGCTTAGGAGGGAACTATGGCTACACCTTC
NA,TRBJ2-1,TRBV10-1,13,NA,CASSPYRENEQFF,TGCGCCAGCAGTCCATACAGGGAAAATGAGCAGTTCTTC
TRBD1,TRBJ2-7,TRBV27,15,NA,CASRVWDRGSYEQYF,TGTGCCAGCAGGGTTTGGGACAGGGGATCCTACGAGCAGTACTTC
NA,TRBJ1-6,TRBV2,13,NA,CASTEGSSSPLHF,TGTGCCAGCACCGAGGGCTCGAGTTCACCCCTCCACTTT
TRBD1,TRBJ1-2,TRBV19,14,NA,CASRPGQPFYGYTF,TGTGCCAGTAGGCCGGGACAGCCCTTCTATGGCTACACCTTC
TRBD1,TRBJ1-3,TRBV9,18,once,CASSHGTGPGAAGNTIYF,TGTGCCAGCAGCCACGGGACAGGCCCCGGGGCGGCTGGAAACACCATATATTTT
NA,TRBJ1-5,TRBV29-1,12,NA,CSVGQEDQPQHF,TGCAGCGTTGGGCAGGAAGATCAGCCCCAGCATTTT
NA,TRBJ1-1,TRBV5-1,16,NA,CASSLGPGGFNTEAFF,TGCGCCAGCAGCTTGGGGCCCGGGGGGTTTAACACTGAAGCTTTCTTT
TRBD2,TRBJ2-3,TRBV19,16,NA,CASSIGTSGNPDTQYF,TGTGCCAGTAGTATCGGGACTAGCGGGAACCCAGATACGCAGTATTTT
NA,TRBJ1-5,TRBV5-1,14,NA,CASSFIDANQPQHF,TGCGCCAGCAGCTTTATAGATGCCAATCAGCCCCAGCATTTT
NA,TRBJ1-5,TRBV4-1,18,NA,CASSQASVRDTHNQPQHF,TGCGCCAGCAGCCAAGCCTCCGTCCGGGACACTCACAATCAGCCCCAGCATTTT
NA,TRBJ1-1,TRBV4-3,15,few,CASSQDPYMNTEAFF,TGCGCCAGCAGCCAAGATCCATACATGAACACTGAAGCTTTCTTT
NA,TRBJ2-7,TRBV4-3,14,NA,CASSQVVAGCEQYF,TGCGCCAGCAGCCAAGTTGTGGCAGGGTGCGAGCAGTACTTC
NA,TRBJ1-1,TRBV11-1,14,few,CASSLQGMCTEAFF,TGTGCCAGCAGCTTACAGGGGATGTGCACTGAAGCTTTCTTT
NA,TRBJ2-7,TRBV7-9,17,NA,CASSLAVGGVQSYEQYF,TGTGCCAGCAGCTTAGCCGTGGGGGGAGTACAGAGCTACGAGCAGTACTTC
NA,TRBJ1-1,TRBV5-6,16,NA,CASGFNPEGMNTEAFF,TGTGCCAGCGGCTTCAACCCGGAGGGAATGAACACTGAAGCTTTCTTT
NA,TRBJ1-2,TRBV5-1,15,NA,CASSLGSSPERGYTF,TGCGCCAGCAGCTTGGGGTCTTCCCCAGAAAGAGGCTACACCTTC
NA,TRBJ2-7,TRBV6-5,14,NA,CASSYSYRIDEQYF,TGTGCCAGCAGTTACTCGTACAGGATCGACGAGCAGTACTTC
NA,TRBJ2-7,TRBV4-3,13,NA,CASSQEGRLKQYF,TGCGCCAGCAGCCAAGAAGGTAGACTCAAGCAGTACTTC
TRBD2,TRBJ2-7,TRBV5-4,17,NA,CASSLEGTSGKTYEQYF,TGTGCCAGCAGCTTGGAAGGGACTAGCGGGAAGACCTACGAGCAGTACTTC
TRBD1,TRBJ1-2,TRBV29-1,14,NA,CSVISGQINYGYTF,TGCAGCGTTATTTCGGGACAGATAAACTATGGCTACACCTTC
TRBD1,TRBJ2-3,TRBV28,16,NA,CASSLGRQGARDTQYF,TGTGCCAGCAGTTTAGGAAGACAGGGGGCTCGGGATACGCAGTATTTT
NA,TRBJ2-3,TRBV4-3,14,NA,CASSFRVLTDTQYF,TGCGCCAGCAGCTTCCGGGTCCTCACAGATACGCAGTATTTT
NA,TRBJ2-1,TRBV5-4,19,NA,CASSRTGIFLVRGYNEQFF,TGTGCCAGCAGCAGAACAGGGATCTTTCTGGTAAGAGGGTACAATGAGCAGTTCTTC
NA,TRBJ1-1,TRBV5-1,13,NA,CASSEDRNTEAFF,TGCGCCAGCAGCGAGGACAGAAACACTGAAGCTTTCTTT
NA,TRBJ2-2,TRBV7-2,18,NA,CASSLVWASFANTGELFF,TGTGCCAGCAGCTTAGTTTGGGCGAGTTTCGCGAACACCGGGGAGCTGTTTTTT
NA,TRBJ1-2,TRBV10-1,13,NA,CASSETGGYGYTF,TGCGCCAGCAGTGAGACTGGTGGCTATGGCTACACCTTC
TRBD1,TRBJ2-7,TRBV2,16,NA,CASSEDRQGTTYEQYF,TGTGCCAGCAGTGAAGATAGACAGGGGACCACCTACGAGCAGTACTTC
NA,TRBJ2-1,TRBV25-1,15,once,CASSARLVAYNEQFF,TGTGCCAGCAGTGCCCGACTAGTCGCCTACAATGAGCAGTTCTTC
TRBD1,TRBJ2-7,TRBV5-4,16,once,CASSTPTGGTRYEQYF,TGTGCCAGCAGCACACCGACAGGGGGCACCCGATACGAGCAGTACTTC
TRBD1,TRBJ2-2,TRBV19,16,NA,CASSIRQTGGTGELFF,TGTGCCAGTAGTATACGACAGACAGGGGGCACCGGGGAGCTGTTTTTT
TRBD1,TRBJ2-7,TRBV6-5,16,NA,CAGSSIGQGRTYEQYF,TGTGCCGGCAGTTCAATAGGACAGGGTCGTACCTACGAGCAGTACTTC
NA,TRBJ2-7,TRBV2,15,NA,CASSVGSSLAYEQYF,TGTGCCAGCAGTGTCGGGAGCTCCCTTGCCTACGAGCAGTACTTC
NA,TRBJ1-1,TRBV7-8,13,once,CASSLGEYTEAFF,TGTGCCAGCAGCTTAGGAGAGTACACTGAAGCTTTCTTT
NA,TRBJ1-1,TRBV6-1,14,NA,CASSENRQAPRAFF,TGTGCCAGCAGTGAAAACCGGCAGGCACCCCGAGCTTTCTTT
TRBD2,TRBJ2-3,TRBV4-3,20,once,CASSQGLPGGSGGPTDTQYF,TGCGCCAGCAGCCAAGGTCTCCCTGGGGGTAGCGGGGGACCCACAGATACGCAGTATTTT
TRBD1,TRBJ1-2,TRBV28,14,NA,CASSLVQGGYGYTF,TGTGCCAGCAGTTTAGTTCAGGGGGGCTATGGCTACACCTTC
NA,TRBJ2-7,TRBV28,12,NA,CASSLGRYEQYF,TGTGCCAGCAGTCTCGGGAGATACGAGCAGTACTTC
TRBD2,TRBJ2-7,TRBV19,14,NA,CASRSGSFSYEQYF,TGTGCCAGTAGGAGCGGGAGTTTCTCCTACGAGCAGTACTTC